This T cell receptor (beta chain) was identified in a study of blood T cell repertoires in COVID-19. V lost 2 bases to trimming and J lost 2 bases; unmatched junction nucleotides: 3. The V gene's germline CDR1 is MNHNS and CDR2 SASEGT. The CDR3 sequence is 15 residues long. In the authors' methods: Reference gene primers were amplified, and this amplification served to estimate nucleated cell counts. Assay: immunoSEQ multiplex PCR; the TCRdb copy retains only in-frame clones and omits some. V and J calls and clone size come straight from that table; D and trimming were deduced from the DNA. The repertoire holds around 250,000 clones, with more than 70% as singletons. The age range of participants was about 18 to 95 years, with residence in around 22 US areas. Cohort assignment relied on participant-reported clinical history.

Input material: PBMCs or T cells enriched from blood (not recorded which). The V call is TRBV6-1, the J call TRBJ1-5, with 7 bases fitting TRBD1. This receptor was obtained from a woman aged 40 to 49 with acute COVID-19. The CDR3 loop is CASSEITGGNQPQHF. DNA of the CDR3: TGTGCCAGCAGTGAAATAACAGGGGGCAATCAGCCCCAGCATTTT.